This T cell receptor beta chain was found in a study of CD8 T cells in ankylosing spondylitis. The study's findings and limits: CD8+ disease-linked clones were present at relatively low frequencies in blood. According to the report, clones linked to the disease were significantly enriched in matched synovial fluid samples taken from ankylosing spondylitis patients. A motif in TCR beta, a set of under 10 highly homologous variants, appeared characteristic of ankylosing spondylitis blood.

Quantitative 5'-RACE with molecular barcodes generated TCR beta libraries. TCRdb processed the 5' RACE reads anew with MiXCR; each CDR3 protein has one entry. The data contain about 240,000 distinct CDR3 sequences, around 9.2% of them seen just once; the ten biggest clones take up nearly 7%. Concerning this clonotype: Its antigen is unidentified.

V lost 0 bases and J lost 8, with 12 bases in between. The CDR3 runs to 14 residues. The germline CDR1 and CDR2 sequences are SGHRS and YFSETQ. The chain employs TRBV5-1 and TRBJ2-1; D is unclear. Sequenced sample: blood, either unsorted or a sorted T cell fraction (not recorded which). The clonotype was recovered from a male donor with ankylosing spondylitis or in good health (not recorded which). In DNA form, the CDR3 reads TGCGCCAGCAGCTTGGCGGAAGGGATCGATGAGCAGTTCTTC. Its protein is CASSLAEGIDEQFF.